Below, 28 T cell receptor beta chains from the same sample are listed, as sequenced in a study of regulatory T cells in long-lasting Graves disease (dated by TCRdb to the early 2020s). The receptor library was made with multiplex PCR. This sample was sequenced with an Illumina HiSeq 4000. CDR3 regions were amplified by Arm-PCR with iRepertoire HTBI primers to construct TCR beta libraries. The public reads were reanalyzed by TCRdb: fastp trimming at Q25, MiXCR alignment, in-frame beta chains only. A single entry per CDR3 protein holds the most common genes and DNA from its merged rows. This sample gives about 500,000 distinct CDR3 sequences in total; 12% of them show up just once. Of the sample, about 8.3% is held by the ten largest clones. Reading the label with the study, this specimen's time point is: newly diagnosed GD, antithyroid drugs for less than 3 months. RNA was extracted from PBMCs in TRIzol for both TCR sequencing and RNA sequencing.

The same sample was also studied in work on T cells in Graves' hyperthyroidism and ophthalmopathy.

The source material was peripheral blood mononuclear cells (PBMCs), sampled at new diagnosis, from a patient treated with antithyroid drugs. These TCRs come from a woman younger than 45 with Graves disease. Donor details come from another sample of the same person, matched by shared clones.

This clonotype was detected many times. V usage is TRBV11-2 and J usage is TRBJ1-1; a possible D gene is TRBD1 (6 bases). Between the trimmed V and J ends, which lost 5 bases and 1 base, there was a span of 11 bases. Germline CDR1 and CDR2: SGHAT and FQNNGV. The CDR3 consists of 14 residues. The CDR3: CASSKRTENTEAFF. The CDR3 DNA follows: TGTGCCAGCAGCAAAAGGACAGAGAACACTGAAGCTTTCTTT.

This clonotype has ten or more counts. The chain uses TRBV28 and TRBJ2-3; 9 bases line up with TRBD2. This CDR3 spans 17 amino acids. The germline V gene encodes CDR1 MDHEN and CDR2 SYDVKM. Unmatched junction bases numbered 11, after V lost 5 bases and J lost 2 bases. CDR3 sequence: CASSPRLLAGFTDTQYF. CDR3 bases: TGTGCCAGCAGTCCCAGGCTACTAGCGGGCTTCACAGATACGCAGTATTTT.

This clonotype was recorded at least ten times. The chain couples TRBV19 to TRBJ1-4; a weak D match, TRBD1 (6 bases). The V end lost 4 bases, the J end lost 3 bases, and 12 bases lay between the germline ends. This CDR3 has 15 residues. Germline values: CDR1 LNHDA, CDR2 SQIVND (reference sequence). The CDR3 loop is CASSTGAGANEKLFF. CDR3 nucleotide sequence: TGTGCCAGTAGTACTGGGGCAGGGGCTAATGAAAAACTGTTTTTT. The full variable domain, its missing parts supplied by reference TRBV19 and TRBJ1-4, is DGGITQSPKYLFRKEGQNVTLSCEQNLNHDAMYWYRQDPGQGLRLIYYSQIVNDFQKGDIAEGYSVSREKKESFPLTVTSAQKNPTAFYLCASSTGAGANEKLFFGSGTQLSVL.

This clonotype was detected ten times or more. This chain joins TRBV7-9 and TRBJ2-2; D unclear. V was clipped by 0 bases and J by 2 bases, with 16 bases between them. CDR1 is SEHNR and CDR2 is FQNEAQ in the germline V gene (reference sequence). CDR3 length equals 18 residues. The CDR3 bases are TGTGCCAGCAGCTTAGCGACTTCATGGCAGATTAACACCGGGGAGCTGTTTTTT. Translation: CASSLATSWQINTGELFF. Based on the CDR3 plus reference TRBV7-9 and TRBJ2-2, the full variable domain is DTGVSQNPRHKITKRGQNVTFRCDPISEHNRLYWYRQTLGQGPEFLTYFQNEAQLEKSRLLSDRFSAERPKGSFSTLEIQRTEQGDSAMYLCASSLATSWQINTGELFFGEGSRLTVL.

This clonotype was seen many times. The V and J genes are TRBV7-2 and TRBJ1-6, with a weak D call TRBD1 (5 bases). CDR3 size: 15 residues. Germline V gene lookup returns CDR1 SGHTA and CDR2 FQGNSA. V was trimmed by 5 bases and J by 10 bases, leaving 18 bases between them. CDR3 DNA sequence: TGTGCCAGCAGCCCGAACCCGACAGTGGGATCACCCCTCCACTTT. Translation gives CASSPNPTVGSPLHF.

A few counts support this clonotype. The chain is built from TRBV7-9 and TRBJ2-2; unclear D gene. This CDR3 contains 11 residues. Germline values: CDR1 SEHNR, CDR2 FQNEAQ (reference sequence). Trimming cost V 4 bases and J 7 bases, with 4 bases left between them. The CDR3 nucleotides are TGTGCCAGCAGCTCGGTCGGGGAGCTGTTTTTT. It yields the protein CASSSVGELFF.

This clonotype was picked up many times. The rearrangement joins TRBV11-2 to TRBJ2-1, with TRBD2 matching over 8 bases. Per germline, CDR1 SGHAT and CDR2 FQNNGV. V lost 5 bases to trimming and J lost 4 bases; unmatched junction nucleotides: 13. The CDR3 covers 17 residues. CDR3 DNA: TGTGCCAGCAGCCTCAGAAGGAGGCTAGCGGGTTACAATGAGCAGTTCTTC. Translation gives CASSLRRRLAGYNEQFF.

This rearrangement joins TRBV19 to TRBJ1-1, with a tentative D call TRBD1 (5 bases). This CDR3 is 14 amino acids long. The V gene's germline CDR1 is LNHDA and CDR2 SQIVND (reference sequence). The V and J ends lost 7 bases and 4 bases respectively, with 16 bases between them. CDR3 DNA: TGTGCCAGTAAGAGGGACCCTCAGGGCACTGAAGCTTTCTTT. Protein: CASKRDPQGTEAFF.

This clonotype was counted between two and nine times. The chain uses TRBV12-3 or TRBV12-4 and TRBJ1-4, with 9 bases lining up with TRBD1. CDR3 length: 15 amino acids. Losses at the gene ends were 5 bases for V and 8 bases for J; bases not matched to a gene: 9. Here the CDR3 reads CASSIRDRVGEKLFF. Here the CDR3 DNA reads TGTGCCAGCAGTATTCGGGACAGGGTTGGCGAAAAACTGTTTTTT.

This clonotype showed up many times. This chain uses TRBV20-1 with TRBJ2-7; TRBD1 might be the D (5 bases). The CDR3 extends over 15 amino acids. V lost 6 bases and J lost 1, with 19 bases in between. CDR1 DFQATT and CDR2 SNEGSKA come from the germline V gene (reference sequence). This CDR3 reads CSAQVPGWGSYEQYF. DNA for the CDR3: TGCAGTGCCCAGGTACCAGGGTGGGGATCCTACGAGCAGTACTTC.

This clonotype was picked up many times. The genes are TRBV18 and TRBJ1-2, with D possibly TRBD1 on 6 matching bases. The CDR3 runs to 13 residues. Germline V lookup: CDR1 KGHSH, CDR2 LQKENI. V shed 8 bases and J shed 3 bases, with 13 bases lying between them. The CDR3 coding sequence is TGTGCCAGCAGCCCCGGACAGCACTATGGCTACACCTTC. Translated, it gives CASSPGQHYGYTF.

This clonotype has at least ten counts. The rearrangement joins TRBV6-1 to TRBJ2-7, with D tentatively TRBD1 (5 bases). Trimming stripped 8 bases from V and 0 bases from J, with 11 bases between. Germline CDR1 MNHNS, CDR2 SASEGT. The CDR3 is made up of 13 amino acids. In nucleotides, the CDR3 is TGTGCCAGCCGCCAGGGTCCCTCCTACGAGCAGTACTTC. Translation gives CASRQGPSYEQYF.

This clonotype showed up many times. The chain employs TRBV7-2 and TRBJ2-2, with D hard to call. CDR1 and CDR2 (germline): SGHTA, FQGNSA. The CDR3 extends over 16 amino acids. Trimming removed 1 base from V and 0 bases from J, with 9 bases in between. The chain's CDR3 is CASSLEASSNTGELFF. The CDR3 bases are TGTGCCAGCAGCTTAGAGGCCAGTTCGAACACCGGGGAGCTGTTTTTT.

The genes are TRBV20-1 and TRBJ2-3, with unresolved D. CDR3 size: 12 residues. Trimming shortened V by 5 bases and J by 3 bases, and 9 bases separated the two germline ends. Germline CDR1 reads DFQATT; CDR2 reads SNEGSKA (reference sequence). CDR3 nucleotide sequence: TGCAGTGCTCCATTCAGTACAGATACGCAGTATTTT. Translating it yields CSAPFSTDTQYF.

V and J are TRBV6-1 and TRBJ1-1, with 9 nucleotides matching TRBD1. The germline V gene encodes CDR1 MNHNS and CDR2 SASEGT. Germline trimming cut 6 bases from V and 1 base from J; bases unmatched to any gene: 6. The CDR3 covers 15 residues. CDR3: CASRVDRGANTEAFF. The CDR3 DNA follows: TGTGCCAGCAGGGTGGACAGGGGAGCGAACACTGAAGCTTTCTTT.

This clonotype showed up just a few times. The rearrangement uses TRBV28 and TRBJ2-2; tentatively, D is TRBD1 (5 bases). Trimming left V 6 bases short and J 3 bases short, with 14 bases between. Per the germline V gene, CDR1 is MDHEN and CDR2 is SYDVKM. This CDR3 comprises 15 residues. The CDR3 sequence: CASRDQGLDTGELFF. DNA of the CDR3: TGTGCCAGCAGGGATCAGGGCCTGGACACCGGGGAGCTGTTTTTT.

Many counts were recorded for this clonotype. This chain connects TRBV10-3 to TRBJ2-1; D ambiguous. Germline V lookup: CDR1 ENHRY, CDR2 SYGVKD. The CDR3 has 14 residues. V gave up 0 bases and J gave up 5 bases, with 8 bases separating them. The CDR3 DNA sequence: TGTGCCATCAGTGAGTCGTTGGCTAACAATGAGCAGTTCTTC. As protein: CAISESLANNEQFF.

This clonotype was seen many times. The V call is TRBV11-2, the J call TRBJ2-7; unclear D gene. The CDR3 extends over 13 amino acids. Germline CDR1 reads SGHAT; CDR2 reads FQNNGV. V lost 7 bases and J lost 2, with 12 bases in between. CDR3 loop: CASTDGRPYEQYF. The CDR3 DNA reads TGTGCCAGCACCGATGGACGGCCCTACGAGCAGTACTTC.

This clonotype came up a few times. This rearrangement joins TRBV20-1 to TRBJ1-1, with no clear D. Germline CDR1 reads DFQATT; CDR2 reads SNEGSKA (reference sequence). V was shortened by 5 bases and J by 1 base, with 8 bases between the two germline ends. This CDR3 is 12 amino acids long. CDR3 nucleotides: TGCAGTGCTGCTACAACGAACACTGAAGCTTTCTTT. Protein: CSAATTNTEAFF.

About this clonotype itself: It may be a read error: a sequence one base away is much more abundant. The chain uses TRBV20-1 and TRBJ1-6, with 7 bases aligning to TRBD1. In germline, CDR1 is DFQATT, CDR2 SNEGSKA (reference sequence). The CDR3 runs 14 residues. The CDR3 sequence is CSAETGLGNSPPHF. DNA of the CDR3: TGCAGTGCAGAGACAGGGCTGGGGAATTCACCCCCCCACTTT.

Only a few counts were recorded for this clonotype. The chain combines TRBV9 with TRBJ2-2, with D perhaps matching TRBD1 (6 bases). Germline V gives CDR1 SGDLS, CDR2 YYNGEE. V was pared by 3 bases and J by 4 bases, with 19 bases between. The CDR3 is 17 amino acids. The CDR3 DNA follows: TGTGCCAGCAGCGCCGACCTGGGGGCAGGGTTCACCGGGGAGCTGTTTTTT. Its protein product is CASSADLGAGFTGELFF.

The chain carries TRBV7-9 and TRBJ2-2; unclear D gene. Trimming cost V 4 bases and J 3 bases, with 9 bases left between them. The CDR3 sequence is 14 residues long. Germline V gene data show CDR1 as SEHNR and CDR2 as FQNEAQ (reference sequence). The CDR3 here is CASSSVVDTGELFF. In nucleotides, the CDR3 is TGTGCCAGCAGCTCGGTGGTGGACACCGGGGAGCTGTTTTTT.

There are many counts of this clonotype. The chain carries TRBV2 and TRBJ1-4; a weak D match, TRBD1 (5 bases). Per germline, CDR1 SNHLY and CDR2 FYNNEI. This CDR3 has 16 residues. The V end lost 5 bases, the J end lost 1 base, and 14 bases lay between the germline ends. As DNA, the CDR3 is TGTGCCAGCAGTCTTACAAAGGGGAGAACTAATGAAAAACTGTTTTTT. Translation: CASSLTKGRTNEKLFF.

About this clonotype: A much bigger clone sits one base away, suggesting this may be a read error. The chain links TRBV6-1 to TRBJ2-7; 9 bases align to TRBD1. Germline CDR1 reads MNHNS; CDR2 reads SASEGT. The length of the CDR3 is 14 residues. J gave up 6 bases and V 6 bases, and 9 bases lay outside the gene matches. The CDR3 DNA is TGTGCCAGCAGACCGGGACAGGGCCTCTGCGAGCAGTACTTC. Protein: CASRPGQGLCEQYF.

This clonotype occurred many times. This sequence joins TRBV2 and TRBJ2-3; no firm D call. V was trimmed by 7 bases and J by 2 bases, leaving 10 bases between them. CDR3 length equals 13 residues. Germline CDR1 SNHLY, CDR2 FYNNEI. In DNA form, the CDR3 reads TGTGCCAGCAATTGGGCGCCCACAGATACGCAGTATTTT. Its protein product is CASNWAPTDTQYF.

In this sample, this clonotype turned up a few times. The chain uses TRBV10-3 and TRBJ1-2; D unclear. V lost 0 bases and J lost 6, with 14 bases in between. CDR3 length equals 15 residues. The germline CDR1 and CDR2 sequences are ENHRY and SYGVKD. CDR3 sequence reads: CAISESRGQNHGYTF. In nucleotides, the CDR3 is TGTGCCATCAGTGAGTCTCGTGGGCAGAACCATGGCTACACCTTC.

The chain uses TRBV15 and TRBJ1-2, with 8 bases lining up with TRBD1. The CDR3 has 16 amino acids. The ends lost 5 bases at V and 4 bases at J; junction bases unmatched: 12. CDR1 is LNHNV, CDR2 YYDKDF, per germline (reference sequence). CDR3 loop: CATSGWDRRSSYGYTF. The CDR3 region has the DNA TGTGCCACCAGCGGCTGGGACAGGAGATCTTCCTATGGCTACACCTTC. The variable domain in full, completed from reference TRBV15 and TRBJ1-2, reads DAMVIQNPRYQVTQFGKPVTLSCSQTLNHNVMYWYQQKSSQAPKLLFHYYDKDFNNEADTPDNFQSRRPNTSFCFLDIRSPGLGDTAMYLCATSGWDRRSSYGYTFGSGTRLTVV.

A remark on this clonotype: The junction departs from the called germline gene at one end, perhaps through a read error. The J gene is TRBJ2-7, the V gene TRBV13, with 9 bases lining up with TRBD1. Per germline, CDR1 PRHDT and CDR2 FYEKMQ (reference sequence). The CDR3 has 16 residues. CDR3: CANSLAEDRGGYEQYF. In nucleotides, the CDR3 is TGTGCCAACAGCCTCGCCGAGGACAGGGGCGGCTACGAGCAGTACTTC.